This passage covers 25 T cell receptor beta chains from one sample sequenced in a study of blood T cell repertoires in COVID-19 (dated by TCRdb to about 2020). Library prep was done by the immunoSEQ multiplex PCR assay. TCRdb took over this immuneACCESS table, retaining in-frame rearrangements with V and J assigned. Such tables are incomplete; in checked studies, under half of the missing clones stem from an unresolved V gene, and the remainder is unexplained. This sample is represented by about 130,000 clones; more than 70% of them were singletons. 1.5% to 2% of the sample belongs to the ten largest clones. Sample: peripheral blood. The receptors were sampled from a man between 65 and 79 years old with acute or convalescent COVID-19.

This clone has only a few counts. V and J are TRBV5-4 and TRBJ1-1; D is possibly TRBD1 (6 bases). The germline CDR1 and CDR2 sequences are SGHNT and YYREEE (reference sequence). The CDR3 has 15 residues. With 4 bases removed from V and 2 bases from J, the gap between germline ends came to 15 bases. The CDR3: CASSPSRGRNTEAFF. The CDR3 DNA sequence: TGTGCCAGCAGCCCATCCAGGGGACGTAACACTGAAGCTTTCTTT. Full variable domain (remainder filled in from reference TRBV5-4 and TRBJ1-1): ETGVTQSPTHLIKTRGQQVTLRCSSQSGHNTVSWYQQALGQGPQFIFQYYREEENGRGNFPPRFSGLQFPNYSSELNVNALELDDSALYLCASSPSRGRNTEAFFGQGTRLTVV.

This chain uses TRBV11-2 with TRBJ2-3, with D possibly matching TRBD2 (6 bases). The CDR3 sequence is 13 residues long. The germline V gene encodes CDR1 SGHAT and CDR2 FQNNGV. The germline V and J ends were trimmed by 9 bases and 1 base, with 11 bases remaining between them. The CDR3 spells CASRRGGTDTQYF. The CDR3 region has the DNA TGTGCCAGTAGGCGCGGGGGCACAGATACGCAGTATTTT.

The chain employs TRBV2 and TRBJ1-5, with a tentative D call TRBD1 (5 bases). V was pared by 3 bases and J by 7 bases, with 10 bases between. From germline, CDR1 is SNHLY and CDR2 FYNNEI. This CDR3 comprises 13 residues. The chain's CDR3 is CASSDQGRQPQHF. The CDR3, as DNA: TGTGCCAGCAGTGACCAGGGAAGACAGCCCCAGCATTTT.

The chain has TRBV15 and TRBJ2-3, with 8 nucleotides matching TRBD2. Germline V gives CDR1 LNHNV, CDR2 YYDKDF (reference sequence). CDR3 length equals 16 residues. V shed 0 bases and J 5 bases; nucleotides not matched to a gene: 7. The DNA of the CDR3 is TGTGCCACCAGCAGAGATATACGGGGGGGCCAAGATACGCAGTATTTT. This encodes CATSRDIRGGQDTQYF.

The rearrangement uses TRBV18 and TRBJ1-5; the D gene is possibly TRBD1 (5 bases). Germline V CDR1 and CDR2: KGHSH, LQKENI. This CDR3 has 14 residues. Trimming pared 3 bases from V and 2 bases from J, leaving 8 bases between. CDR3 sequence: CASSPSRGNQPQHF. The CDR3, as DNA: TGTGCCAGCTCACCTAGCAGGGGCAATCAGCCCCAGCATTTT.

The chain links TRBV12-5 to TRBJ2-7; the D is unclear. This CDR3 is built from 12 residues. Germline V gene lookup returns CDR1 LGHNT and CDR2 FRNRAP. V lost 6 bases and J 7 bases, leaving 13 bases between the germline ends. In DNA form, the CDR3 reads TGTGCTAGTGGCCGGATGGAGTGGGAGCAGTACTTC. It codes for CASGRMEWEQYF.

The V call is TRBV7-9, the J call TRBJ2-3; D is possibly TRBD1 (6 bases). Trimming removed 1 base from V and 0 bases from J, with 14 bases in between. This CDR3 has 17 residues. The germline CDR1 and CDR2 sequences are SEHNR and FQNEAQ (reference sequence). CDR3 nucleotide sequence: TGTGCCAGCAGCTTAGGTCAGGGGTCATATAGCACAGATACGCAGTATTTT. It encodes CASSLGQGSYSTDTQYF.

The V gene is TRBV12-5, the J gene TRBJ1-5; TRBD1 agrees at 10 bases. The germline CDR1 and CDR2 sequences are LGHNT and FRNRAP. The V and J ends lost 7 bases and 6 bases, in that order; junction bases with no gene match: 15. The CDR3 runs 17 residues. The CDR3, as DNA: TGTGCTAGTGACTCACCCTCCGGGACAGGGGTAAGTCAGCCCCAGCATTTT. Amino acid sequence: CASDSPSGTGVSQPQHF.

V is TRBV15 and J is TRBJ2-2, with 8 nucleotides matching TRBD1. The germline gives CDR1 LNHNV, CDR2 YYDKDF (reference sequence). Trimming cost V 3 bases and J 4 bases; bases outside gene matches: 7. This CDR3 spans 16 amino acids. CDR3 in DNA: TGTGCCACCAGCAGCCGACAGGGGAAGGGCACCGGGGAGCTGTTTTTT. It translates to CATSSRQGKGTGELFF.

V gene TRBV12-3 or TRBV12-4 combines with J gene TRBJ2-7; 10 nucleotides align to TRBD1. V lost 8 bases and J lost 4; bases outside the gene matches: 5. The CDR3 is made up of 13 amino acids. The CDR3 DNA reads as TGTGCCAGCGCAAGGGACAGGGGTTACGAGCAGTACTTC. This gives the protein CASARDRGYEQYF.

The chain combines TRBV7-8 with TRBJ2-7; possible D gene TRBD1, 5 bases. Between the trimmed V and J ends, which lost 5 bases and 4 bases, there was a span of 24 bases. Germline lookup yields CDR1 SGHVS and CDR2 FQNEAQ. The CDR3 covers 17 residues. CDR3 bases: TGTGCCAGCAGCCCAGGGCTCTGGGATCAAGAAGCGTACGAGCAGTACTTC. It yields the protein CASSPGLWDQEAYEQYF. The full variable domain, rest sourced from reference TRBV7-8 and TRBJ2-7, is GAGVSQSPRYKVAKRGQDVALRCDPISGHVSLFWYQQALGQGPEFLTYFQNEAQLDKSGLPSDRFFAERPEGSVSTLKIQRTQQEDSAVYLCASSPGLWDQEAYEQYFGPGTRLTVT.

V gene TRBV19 combines with J gene TRBJ2-7, with TRBD1 matching over 8 bases. The CDR3 loop spans 19 amino acids. Germline V gene data show CDR1 as LNHDA and CDR2 as SQIVND (reference sequence). V was pared by 6 bases and J by 0 bases, with 19 bases of the junction left unmatched. CDR3 residues: CASSKAHGRTGTYSYEQYF. CDR3 coding DNA: TGTGCCAGTAGCAAAGCACACGGTCGGACAGGGACTTACTCCTACGAGCAGTACTTC.

The chain combines TRBV10-1 with TRBJ1-2, with 7 positions matching TRBD1. The CDR3 totals 13 residues. Germline V lookup: CDR1 WNHNN, CDR2 SYGVQD (reference sequence). The V and J ends lost 5 bases and 4 bases, in that order; junction bases with no gene match: 4. The CDR3 region has the DNA TGCGCCAGCAGTTTTGACAGGGTCTATGGCTACACCTTC. Its protein product is CASSFDRVYGYTF.

V usage is TRBV19 and J usage is TRBJ2-1; 11 nucleotides agree with TRBD2. Trimming took 4 bases from V and 3 from J; bases not matched to a gene: 5. Germline CDR1 LNHDA, CDR2 SQIVND (reference sequence). The length of the CDR3 is 16 residues. The CDR3 region is CASSTRLAGFYNEQFF. The DNA of the CDR3 is TGTGCCAGTAGTACGAGACTAGCGGGGTTCTACAATGAGCAGTTCTTC.

Here the CDR3 DNA reads TGTGCCAGCAGCTCGGACAGGGGGCCTCTCACAGATACGCAGTATTTT. Protein product: CASSSDRGPLTDTQYF. The rearrangement joins TRBV11-2 to TRBJ2-3; 11 bases line up with TRBD1. The CDR3 runs to 16 residues. The V gene end was trimmed by 4 bases and the J gene end by 2 bases; junction bases not matched to a gene: 5. Per the germline V gene, CDR1 is SGHAT and CDR2 is FQNNGV.

The V call is TRBV2, the J call TRBJ1-1; 10 nucleotides agree with TRBD1. The ends lost 8 bases at V and 7 bases at J; junction bases unmatched: 4. The CDR3 has 12 residues. Germline CDR1 reads SNHLY; CDR2 reads FYNNEI. CDR3 nucleotides: TGTGCCAGCGACAGGGGGCTTGGTGAAGCTTTCTTT. It is translated as CASDRGLGEAFF.

The CDR3 nucleotides are TGTGCCTCCGAAACCAGGGTAGTTAAGGGTGAAGCTTTCTTT. Translated: CASETRVVKGEAFF. This chain joins TRBV28 and TRBJ1-1, with D perhaps TRBD1 (5 bases). Germline CDR1 MDHEN, CDR2 SYDVKM. The V end lost 11 bases, the J end lost 7 bases, and 23 bases lay between the germline ends. The CDR3 runs 14 residues.

This chain connects TRBV19 to TRBJ1-3; 8 bases match TRBD1. Looked up from germline, CDR1 is LNHDA and CDR2 is SQIVND (reference sequence). The CDR3 loop spans 14 amino acids. J gave up 0 bases and V 11 bases, and 6 bases lay outside the gene matches. CDR3 bases: TGTGCCGTCCAGGGGGCCTCCTCTGGAAACACCATATATTTT. This gives the protein CAVQGASSGNTIYF.

The J gene is TRBJ1-2, the V gene TRBV6-1, with D possibly being TRBD1 (5 bases). This CDR3 spans 13 amino acids. Looked up from germline, CDR1 is MNHNS and CDR2 is SASEGT. The V end lost 1 base, the J end lost 8 bases, and 11 bases lay between the germline ends. For the CDR3, the DNA is TGTGCCAGCAGTGAAGAAGGGGATGGGGGCTACACCTTC. Translation: CASSEEGDGGYTF.

The chain uses TRBV5-6 and TRBJ1-5; D remains unclear. Germline values: CDR1 SGHDT, CDR2 YYEEEE. This CDR3 has 15 residues. The ends were cut back, 5 bases at V and 2 bases at J, with 14 bases in the middle. CDR3 sequence reads: CASSSRHTGNQPQHF. In DNA form, the CDR3 reads TGTGCCAGCAGTTCGAGACATACGGGCAATCAGCCCCAGCATTTT. Drawing the rest from reference TRBV5-6 and TRBJ1-5, the complete variable domain is DAGVTQSPTHLIKTRGQQVTLRCSPKSGHDTVSWYQQALGQGPQFIFQYYEEEERQRGNFPDRFSGHQFPNYSSELNVNALLLGDSALYLCASSSRHTGNQPQHFGDGTRLSIL.

CDR3 amino acids: CASSRRLAGGTDTQYF. The CDR3 DNA reads TGTGCCAGCAGCCGCCGACTAGCGGGGGGTACAGATACGCAGTATTTT. The rearrangement links TRBV5-4 to TRBJ2-3; TRBD2 agrees at 13 bases. V lost 4 bases and J lost 3; bases outside the gene matches: 5. This CDR3 comprises 16 residues. CDR1 and CDR2 from the germline V gene are SGHNT and YYREEE (reference sequence).

The V gene is TRBV3-1 (or the pseudogene TRBV3-2), the J gene TRBJ2-7; TRBD2 aligns across 10 bases. The CDR3 covers 16 residues. Looked up from germline, CDR1 is LGHDT and CDR2 is YNNKEL (reference sequence). V trimming: 1 base; J trimming: 4 bases; junction bases outside the gene matches: 7. This CDR3 is CASSQAAGLAKYEQYF. The DNA for the CDR3 is TGTGCCAGCAGCCAAGCTGCGGGACTAGCGAAGTACGAGCAGTACTTC.

The chain carries TRBV18 and TRBJ1-2; 7 positions match TRBD1. This CDR3 comprises 15 residues. J was trimmed by 4 bases and V by 3 bases; bases with no gene match: 8. Germline values: CDR1 KGHSH, CDR2 LQKENI. The CDR3 coding sequence is TGTGCCAGCTCACCTGAGGCAGGGGGAATCTATGGCTACACCTTC. Protein: CASSPEAGGIYGYTF.

The rearrangement joins TRBV2 to TRBJ1-2; TRBD1 agrees at 9 bases. The V gene's germline CDR1 is SNHLY and CDR2 FYNNEI. Trimming took 1 base from V and 2 from J; bases not matched to a gene: 2. The CDR3 covers 15 residues. The CDR3 bases are TGTGCCAGCAGTGAAGGAGGGACAGGGAACTATGGCTACACCTTC. Translating it yields CASSEGGTGNYGYTF.

This chain uses TRBV5-1 with TRBJ1-4; TRBD1 aligns across 9 bases. V was pared by 4 bases and J by 8 bases, with 9 bases of the junction left unmatched. There are 15 residues in the CDR3. Germline V lookup: CDR1 SGHRS, CDR2 YFSETQ. The CDR3 DNA sequence: TGCGCCAGCAGCCCGGGACAGGGTAACATAGAAAAACTGTTTTTT. It yields the protein CASSPGQGNIEKLFF.